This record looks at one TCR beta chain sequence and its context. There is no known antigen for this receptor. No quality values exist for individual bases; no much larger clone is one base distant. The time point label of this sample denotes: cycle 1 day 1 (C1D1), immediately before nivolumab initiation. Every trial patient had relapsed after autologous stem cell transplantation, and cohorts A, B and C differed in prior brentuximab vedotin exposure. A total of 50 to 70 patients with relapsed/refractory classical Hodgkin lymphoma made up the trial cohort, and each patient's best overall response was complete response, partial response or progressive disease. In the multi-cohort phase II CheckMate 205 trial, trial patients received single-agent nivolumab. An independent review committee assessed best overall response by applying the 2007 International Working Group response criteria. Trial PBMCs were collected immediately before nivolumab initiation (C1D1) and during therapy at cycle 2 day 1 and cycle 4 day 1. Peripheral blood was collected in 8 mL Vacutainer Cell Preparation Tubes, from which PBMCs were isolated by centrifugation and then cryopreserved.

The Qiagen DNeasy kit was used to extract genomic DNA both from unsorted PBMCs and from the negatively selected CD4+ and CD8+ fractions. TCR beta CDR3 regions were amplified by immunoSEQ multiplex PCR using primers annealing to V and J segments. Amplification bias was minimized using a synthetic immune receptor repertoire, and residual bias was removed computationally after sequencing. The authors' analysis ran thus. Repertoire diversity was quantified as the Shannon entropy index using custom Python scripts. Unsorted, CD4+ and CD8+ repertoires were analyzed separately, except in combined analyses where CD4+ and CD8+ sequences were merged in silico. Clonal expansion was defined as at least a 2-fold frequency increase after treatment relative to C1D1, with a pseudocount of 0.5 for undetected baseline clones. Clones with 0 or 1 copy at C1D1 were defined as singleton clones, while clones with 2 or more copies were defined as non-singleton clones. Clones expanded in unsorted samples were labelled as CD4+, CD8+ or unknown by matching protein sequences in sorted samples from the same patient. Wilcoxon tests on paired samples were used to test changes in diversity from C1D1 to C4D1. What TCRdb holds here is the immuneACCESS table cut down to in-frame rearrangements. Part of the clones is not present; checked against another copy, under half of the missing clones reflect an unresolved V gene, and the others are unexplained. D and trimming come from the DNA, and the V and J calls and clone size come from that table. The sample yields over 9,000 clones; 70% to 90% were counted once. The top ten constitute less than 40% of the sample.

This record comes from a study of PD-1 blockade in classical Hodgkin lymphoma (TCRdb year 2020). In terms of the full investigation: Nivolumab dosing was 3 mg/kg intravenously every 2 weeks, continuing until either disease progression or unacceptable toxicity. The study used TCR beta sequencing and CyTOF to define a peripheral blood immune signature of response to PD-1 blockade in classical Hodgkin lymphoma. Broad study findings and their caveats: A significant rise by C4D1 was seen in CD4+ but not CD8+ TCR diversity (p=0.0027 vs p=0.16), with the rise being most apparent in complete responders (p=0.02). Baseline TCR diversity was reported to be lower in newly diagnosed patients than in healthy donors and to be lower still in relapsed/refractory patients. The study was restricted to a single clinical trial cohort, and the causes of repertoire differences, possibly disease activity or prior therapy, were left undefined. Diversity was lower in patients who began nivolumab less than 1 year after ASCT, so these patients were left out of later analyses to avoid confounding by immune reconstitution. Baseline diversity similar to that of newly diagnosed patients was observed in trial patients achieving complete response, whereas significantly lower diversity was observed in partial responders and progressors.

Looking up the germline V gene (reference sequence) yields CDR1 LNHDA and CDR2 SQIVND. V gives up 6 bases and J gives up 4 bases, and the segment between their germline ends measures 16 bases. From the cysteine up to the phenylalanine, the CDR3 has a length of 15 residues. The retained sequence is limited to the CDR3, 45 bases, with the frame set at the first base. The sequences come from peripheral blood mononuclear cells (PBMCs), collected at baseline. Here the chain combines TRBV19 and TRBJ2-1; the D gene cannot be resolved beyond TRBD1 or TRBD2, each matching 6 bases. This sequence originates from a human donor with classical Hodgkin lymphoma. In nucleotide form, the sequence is TGTGCCAGTAGCTTCAGGGGAGGCGGGTACAATGAGCAGTTCTTC. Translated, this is CASSFRGGGYNEQFF.